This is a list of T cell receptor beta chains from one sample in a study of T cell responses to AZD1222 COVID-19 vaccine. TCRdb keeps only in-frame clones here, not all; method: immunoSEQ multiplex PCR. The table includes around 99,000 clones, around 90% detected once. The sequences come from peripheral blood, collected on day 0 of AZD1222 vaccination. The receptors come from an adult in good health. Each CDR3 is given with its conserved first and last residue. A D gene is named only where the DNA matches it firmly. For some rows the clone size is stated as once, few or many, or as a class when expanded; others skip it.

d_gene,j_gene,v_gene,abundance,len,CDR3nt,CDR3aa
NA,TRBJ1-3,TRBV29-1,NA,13,TGCAGCGCGAGCCAGAGCTTTGGAAACACCATATATTTT,CSASQSFGNTIYF
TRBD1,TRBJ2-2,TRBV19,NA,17,TGTGCCAGTAGTCGACAGGGGAAGGTAGTTTTTGCCGGGGAGCTGTTTTTT,CASSRQGKVVFAGELFF
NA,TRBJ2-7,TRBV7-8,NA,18,TGTGCCAGCAGCTTAGTATCCCGGAACGAACAGGGCTCCTACGAGCAGTACTTC,CASSLVSRNEQGSYEQYF
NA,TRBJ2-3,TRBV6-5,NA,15,TGTGCCAGCAGTTACAGTCAGCAGGGCACAGATACGCAGTATTTT,CASSYSQQGTDTQYF
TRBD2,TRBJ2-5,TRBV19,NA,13,TGTGCCAGTAGTATGGGACTAGGAAGGACCCAGTACTTC,CASSMGLGRTQYF
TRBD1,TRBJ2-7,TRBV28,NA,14,TGTGCCAGCAGCTTGGGACAGGGGGCTTACGAGCAGTACTTC,CASSLGQGAYEQYF
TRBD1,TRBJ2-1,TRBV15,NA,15,TGTGCCACCAGCAGAGGGACAGGGGACTACAATGAGCAGTTCTTC,CATSRGTGDYNEQFF
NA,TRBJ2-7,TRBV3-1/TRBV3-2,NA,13,TGTGCCAGCAGCCAGCCCCAGTCCTACGAGCAGTACTTC,CASSQPQSYEQYF
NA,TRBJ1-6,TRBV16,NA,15,TGTGCCAGCAGACCAAGTTTAGGGGTAGCCTCACCCCTCCACTTT,CASRPSLGVASPLHF
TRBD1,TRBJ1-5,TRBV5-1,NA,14,TGCGCCAGCAGCTCGGGACAGGGCAATCAGCCCCAGCATTTT,CASSSGQGNQPQHF
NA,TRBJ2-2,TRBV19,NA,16,TGTGCCAGTAGTATCAAAGGAGCCTTGAACACCGGGGAGCTGTTTTTT,CASSIKGALNTGELFF
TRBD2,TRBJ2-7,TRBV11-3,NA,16,TGTGCCAGCAGCCCCTCCTTACAGGCGGGGGATTACGAGCAGTACTTC,CASSPSLQAGDYEQYF
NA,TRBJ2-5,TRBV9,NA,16,TGTGCCAGCAGCGCGCAGGGGGGGACTTTTTATGAGACCCAGTACTTC,CASSAQGGTFYETQYF
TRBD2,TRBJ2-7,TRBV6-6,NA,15,TGTGCCAGCAGGGTAGCGGGAGGGCCTTTTTACGAGCAGTACTTC,CASRVAGGPFYEQYF
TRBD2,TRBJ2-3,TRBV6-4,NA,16,TGTGCCAGCAGTGAGAGCGCAGCGGGGAGCACAGATACGCAGTATTTT,CASSESAAGSTDTQYF
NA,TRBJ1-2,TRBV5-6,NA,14,TGTGCCAGCCGCCCCGCTGCGGGGAACTATGGCTACACCTTC,CASRPAAGNYGYTF
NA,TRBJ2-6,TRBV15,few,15,TGTGCCACCAGCAGAGCGAGGCAGGGGGCCAACGTCCTGACTTTC,CATSRARQGANVLTF
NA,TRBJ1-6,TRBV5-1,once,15,TGCGCCAGCAGCTTGGATGTGGAGTGGGATTCACCCCTCCACTTT,CASSLDVEWDSPLHF
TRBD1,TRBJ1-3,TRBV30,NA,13,TGTGCCTGGAGAGCGACAGGGGGAAACACCATATATTTT,CAWRATGGNTIYF
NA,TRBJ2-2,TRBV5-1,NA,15,TGCGCCAGCAGCTTGGGACGGATTAACACCGGGGAGCTGTTTTTT,CASSLGRINTGELFF
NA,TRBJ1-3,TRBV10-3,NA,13,TGTGCCATCAGTGAGGGCAAGGGAAACACCATATATTTT,CAISEGKGNTIYF
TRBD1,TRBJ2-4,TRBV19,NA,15,TGTGCCAGTAGTAGGACAGGGCCTCCTTTTAACATTCAGTACTTC,CASSRTGPPFNIQYF
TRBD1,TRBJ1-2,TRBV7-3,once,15,TGTGCCAGCAGCTTGAGGGGGCCCACTAACTATGGCTACACCTTC,CASSLRGPTNYGYTF
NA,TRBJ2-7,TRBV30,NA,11,TGTGCCTGTACCTTGGGTTACGGGCAGTACTTC,CACTLGYGQYF
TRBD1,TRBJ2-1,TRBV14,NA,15,TGTGCCAGCAGCTCGCCGGGACAGCCCGTCAATGAGCAGTTCTTC,CASSSPGQPVNEQFF
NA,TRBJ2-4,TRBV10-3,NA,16,TGTGCCATCAGTGAGTCAGGGCGGGGTAGCAAAAACATTCAGTACTTC,CAISESGRGSKNIQYF
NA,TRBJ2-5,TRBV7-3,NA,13,TGTGCCAGCAGCTTTGCAGGGTTAGGGACCCAGTACTTC,CASSFAGLGTQYF
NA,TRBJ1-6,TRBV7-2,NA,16,TGTGCCAGCAGCTATCGGTTCGGAGATAATCGATCACCCCTCCACTTT,CASSYRFGDNRSPLHF
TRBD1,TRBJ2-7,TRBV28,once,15,TGTGCCAGCAGTTCCTCCGGGACAGGGGGCAGAGAGCAGTACTTC,CASSSSGTGGREQYF
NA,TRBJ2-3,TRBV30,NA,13,TGTGCCTGGAGTAGACGGGGAGCAGATACGCAGTATTTT,CAWSRRGADTQYF
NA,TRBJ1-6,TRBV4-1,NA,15,TGCGCCAGCAGCCAAGATAAAGGCAGTAATTCACCCCTCCACTTT,CASSQDKGSNSPLHF
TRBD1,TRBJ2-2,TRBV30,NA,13,TGTGCCTGGAGTGAGGGGGCCGGCGGGGAGCTGTTTTTT,CAWSEGAGGELFF
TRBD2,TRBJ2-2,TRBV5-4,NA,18,TGTGCCAGCAGCTCCCTTTTATTTGGGAGCGGGGGCGGTGGGGAGCTGTTTTTT,CASSSLLFGSGGGGELFF
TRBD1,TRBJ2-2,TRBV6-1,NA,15,TGTGCCAGCAGTGATGCGGACAGGGTCACCGGGGAGCTGTTTTTT,CASSDADRVTGELFF
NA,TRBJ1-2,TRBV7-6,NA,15,TGTGCCAGCAGCTTAGAGGTCGGGTCGTCTAGTGGCTACACCTTC,CASSLEVGSSSGYTF
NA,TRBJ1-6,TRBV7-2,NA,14,TGTGCCAGCAGCTCCCCGGGGCATAATTCACCCCTCCACTTT,CASSSPGHNSPLHF
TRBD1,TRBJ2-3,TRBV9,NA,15,TGTGCCAGCAGCCCACAGGGGATATTCACAGATACGCAGTATTTT,CASSPQGIFTDTQYF
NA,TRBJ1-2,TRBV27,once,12,TGTGCCAGCAGTTTTCCGGAGAATGGCTACACCTTC,CASSFPENGYTF
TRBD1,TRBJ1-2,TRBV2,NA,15,TGTGCCAGCAGGGGGGACAGGGGGCGTCCCTATGGCTACACCTTC,CASRGDRGRPYGYTF